Each of the 17 T cell receptor beta chains below was sequenced from the same sample in a study of STAT5B mutations in CD4+ large granular lymphocyte leukemia (dated by TCRdb to 2021 to 2024). Library method: the immunoSEQ multiplex PCR assay. TCRdb holds this immuneACCESS table with in-frame rearrangements only. Some clones are missing; in checked studies, unresolved V genes explain under half, and the rest has no known cause. This sample gives around 21,000 clones in total; approximately 75% of them show up just once. The ten largest make up less than 5% of the sample. Sequencing was done on a sample of CD4+ T cells from blood buffy coats. Receptor source: a human donor in good health.

The rearrangement uses TRBV5-4 and TRBJ2-2, with D tentatively TRBD2 (6 bases). Germline values: CDR1 SGHNT, CDR2 YYREEE (reference sequence). The CDR3 is 16 residues long. The V and J ends lost 6 bases and 0 bases respectively, with 15 bases between them. CDR3 loop: CASTQRGLANTGELFF. DNA for the CDR3: TGTGCCAGCACCCAACGGGGACTGGCGAACACCGGGGAGCTGTTTTTT.

The J gene is TRBJ2-1, the V gene TRBV6-5; 13 bases are a match to TRBD2. The V gene end was trimmed by 5 bases and the J gene end by 7 bases; junction bases not matched to a gene: 5. The CDR3 runs to 15 residues. Germline CDR1 is MNHEY and CDR2 is SVGAGI. In nucleotides, the CDR3 is TGTGCCAGCAGTCAGGGACTAGCGGGATATAATGAGCAGTTCTTC. The encoded protein is CASSQGLAGYNEQFF.

This chain links TRBV27 with TRBJ2-7, with 8 bases aligning to TRBD1. Germline lookup yields CDR1 MNHEY and CDR2 SMNVEV (reference sequence). The V and J ends lost 3 bases and 1 base, in that order; junction bases with no gene match: 5. The length of the CDR3 is 15 residues. This chain's CDR3 is CASSFQGANSYEQYF. The CDR3 DNA sequence: TGTGCCAGCAGTTTTCAGGGGGCGAATTCCTACGAGCAGTACTTC.

The J gene is TRBJ1-2, the V gene TRBV4-1; D ambiguous. The CDR3 consists of 15 residues. Trimming stripped 0 bases from V and 2 bases from J, with 10 bases between. Germline V gene lookup returns CDR1 MGHRA and CDR2 YSYEKL. The CDR3 reads CASSQEHGMNYGYTF. The CDR3 DNA sequence: TGCGCCAGCAGCCAAGAGCACGGAATGAACTATGGCTACACCTTC.

The chain has TRBV5-5 and TRBJ2-7; tentatively, D is TRBD2 (7 bases). The CDR3 runs to 17 residues. CDR1 and CDR2 from the germline V gene are SGHKS and YYEKEE (reference sequence). Trimming cost V 4 bases and J 1 base, with 21 bases left between them. CDR3 in amino acids: CASSQTSGGRGSYEQYF. In DNA, the CDR3 is TGTGCCAGCAGCCAGACATCCGGGGGGCGCGGATCCTACGAGCAGTACTTC.

The chain recombines TRBV7-6 with TRBJ2-1; no clear D gene. This CDR3 is 11 amino acids long. Germline V gene data show CDR1 as SGHVS and CDR2 as FNYEAQ. Trimming took off 5 bases at V and 2 bases at J, with 1 base between the two ends. CDR3 DNA: TGTGCCAGCAGCACCTACAATGAGCAGTTCTTC. Protein sequence: CASSTYNEQFF.

This chain links TRBV29-1 with TRBJ1-3; TRBD1 matches 11 bases. CDR1 SQVTM and CDR2 ANQGSEA come from the germline V gene. V shed 8 bases, J shed 6 bases, and the junction held 15 bases outside the gene matches. The CDR3 is 16 residues long. In nucleotides, the CDR3 is TGCAGCACCGGGACAGGGGGATGTGGGGCGGCAAACACCATATATTTT. It encodes CSTGTGGCGAANTIYF.

This chain uses TRBV5-6 with TRBJ2-5; the D is unclear. CDR1 and CDR2 (germline): SGHDT, YYEEEE. Trimming pared 4 bases from V and 4 bases from J, leaving 5 bases between. The CDR3 contains 11 residues. The CDR3 is CASSLRETQYF. CDR3 bases: TGTGCCAGCAGCCTAAGAGAGACCCAGTACTTC.

J is TRBJ2-1 and V is TRBV27; D is unresolved. Germline V lookup: CDR1 MNHEY, CDR2 SMNVEV (reference sequence). CDR3 size: 15 residues. The V and J ends lost 5 bases and 1 base respectively, with 12 bases between them. CDR3 coding DNA: TGTGCCAGCAGTCCCTTCTCCAAATCCTACAATGAGCAGTTCTTC. Protein: CASSPFSKSYNEQFF.

Only a few counts were recorded for this clone. The chain uses TRBV4-1 and TRBJ1-4; D not certain. Between the trimmed V and J ends, which lost 8 bases and 3 bases, there was a span of 10 bases. The CDR3 sequence is 13 residues long. The germline gives CDR1 MGHRA, CDR2 YSYEKL. The CDR3 loop is CASGIRSNEKLFF. The CDR3 coding sequence is TGCGCCAGCGGGATACGCTCTAATGAAAAACTGTTTTTT.

The chain joins TRBV11-2 to TRBJ1-5; D gene uncertain. V was trimmed by 1 base and J by 9 bases, leaving 13 bases between them. Germline V gene lookup returns CDR1 SGHAT and CDR2 FQNNGV. This CDR3 spans 14 amino acids. CDR3 sequence (DNA): TGTGCCAGCAGCTTAGTAAAGGGAGTAGGGCCCCAGCATTTT. Amino acid sequence: CASSLVKGVGPQHF.

This clone was counted between two and nine times. This chain uses TRBV2 with TRBJ2-7; D uncertain. V was trimmed by 6 bases and J by 2 bases, leaving 8 bases between them. The CDR3 is made up of 12 amino acids. CDR1 and CDR2 (germline): SNHLY, FYNNEI. DNA for the CDR3: TGTGCCAGCAGCGGCGAACCCTACGAGCAGTACTTC. Residues: CASSGEPYEQYF.

V is TRBV7-9 and J is TRBJ1-2; 7 positions match TRBD1. The CDR3 contains 14 residues. V lost 5 bases and J lost 5; bases outside the gene matches: 8. CDR1 is SEHNR, CDR2 FQNEAQ, per germline (reference sequence). The CDR3 here is CASSHPGTAYGYTF. The CDR3 nucleotides read TGTGCCAGCAGCCACCCCGGGACAGCTTATGGCTACACCTTC.

The chain carries TRBV5-6 and TRBJ1-5; no reliable D call. V was trimmed by 1 base and J by 7 bases, leaving 15 bases between them. Germline lookup yields CDR1 SGHDT and CDR2 YYEEEE. The CDR3 loop spans 15 amino acids. The CDR3 DNA is TGTGCCAGCAGCTTGAAGGGCAATCAAGTGCAGCCCCAGCATTTT. It codes for CASSLKGNQVQPQHF.

The chain links TRBV7-9 to TRBJ2-1; the D gene is possibly TRBD2 (6 bases). Germline CDR1 is SEHNR and CDR2 is FQNEAQ (reference sequence). The CDR3 consists of 15 residues. V shed 3 bases and J shed 8 bases, with 17 bases lying between them. The CDR3, as DNA: TGTGCCAGCAGCTTCGGCGGGATTTCTAAACATGAGCAGTTCTTC. Translating gives CASSFGGISKHEQFF. The complete variable domain, with remaining parts taken from reference TRBV7-9 and TRBJ2-1, reads DTGVSQNPRHKITKRGQNVTFRCDPISEHNRLYWYRQTLGQGPEFLTYFQNEAQLEKSRLLSDRFSAERPKGSFSTLEIQRTEQGDSAMYLCASSFGGISKHEQFFGPGTRLTVL.

This rearrangement joins TRBV6-5 to TRBJ1-2; 8 bases fit TRBD1. The CDR3 extends over 15 amino acids. V trimming: 2 bases; J trimming: 4 bases; junction bases outside the gene matches: 6. Germline V gene sequence: CDR1 MNHEY, CDR2 SVGAGI. CDR3 protein: CASSYRDRGPYGYTF. CDR3 DNA sequence: TGTGCCAGCAGTTACCGAGACAGGGGACCCTATGGCTACACCTTC.

V and J are TRBV6-1 and TRBJ2-3, with D tentatively TRBD2 (6 bases). V was shortened by 2 bases and J by 7 bases, with 16 bases between the two germline ends. Per germline, CDR1 MNHNS and CDR2 SASEGT. The CDR3 has 15 amino acids. In nucleotides, the CDR3 is TGTGCCAGCAGTGAACTTTGGCGGGATCAAAATACGCAGTATTTT. It translates to CASSELWRDQNTQYF.